A single sample is the source of the 12 T cell receptor beta chains below, sequenced in a study of OX40 agonist ivuxolimab in advanced cancers. Clones were read by immunoSEQ multiplex PCR, and TCRdb kept only the in-frame ones, dropping some. The table records 55,000 to 65,000 clones, about nine tenths of them present only once. The sample was CD4+ or CD8+ T cells sorted from blood, taken in a trial of the OX40 agonist ivuxolimab. The receptor set was obtained from an adult with an advanced solid tumor such as melanoma, head and neck, liver or kidney cancer.

The chain couples TRBV6-5 to TRBJ2-5, with TRBD1 matching over 9 bases. Germline loops: CDR1 MNHEY, CDR2 SVGAGI. The CDR3 is 14 amino acids. V shed 2 bases, J shed 5 bases, and the junction held 3 bases outside the gene matches. CDR3: CASSYDRGGETQYF. The CDR3 DNA reads as TGTGCCAGCAGTTACGACAGGGGGGGTGAGACCCAGTACTTC.

This rearrangement joins TRBV4-1 to TRBJ2-5, with D unclear. This CDR3 is built from 14 residues. Trimming pared 5 bases from V and 4 bases from J, leaving 14 bases between. Germline CDR1 reads MGHRA; CDR2 reads YSYEKL. The CDR3 spells CASSIIGSRETQYF. The CDR3 region has the DNA TGCGCCAGCAGCATCATCGGATCCAGAGAGACCCAGTACTTC.

The CDR3 nucleotides are TGTGCCAGCAGCTTAACAGCCGGGACAGCGAACTACGAGCAGTACTTC. Translated, it gives CASSLTAGTANYEQYF. The V and J genes are TRBV7-8 and TRBJ2-7; TRBD1 agrees at 7 bases. After removal of 2 bases from V and 3 bases from J, the junction contained 10 bases not matched to a gene. The V gene's germline CDR1 is SGHVS and CDR2 FQNEAQ. The CDR3 spans 16 residues.

The chain joins TRBV6-6 to TRBJ1-2, with 8 positions matching TRBD1. The CDR3 has 14 residues. Germline V CDR1 and CDR2: MNHNY, SVGAGI (reference sequence). Trimming removed 2 bases from V and 6 bases from J; junction bases left unmatched: 5. The CDR3 loop is CASSYLTGVDGYTF. The CDR3 coding sequence is TGTGCCAGCAGTTACCTGACAGGGGTAGATGGCTACACCTTC.

The chain uses TRBV19 and TRBJ1-6; 8 nucleotides agree with TRBD1. CDR1 and CDR2 (germline): LNHDA, SQIVND (reference sequence). V lost 5 bases to trimming and J lost 10 bases; unmatched junction nucleotides: 13. There are 16 residues in the CDR3. The CDR3 sequence: CASSPWGGDRGSPLHF. CDR3 DNA: TGTGCCAGTAGTCCGTGGGGGGGCGACAGGGGATCACCCCTCCACTTT.

This clone was found once. The gene calls are TRBV19 and TRBJ1-5, with 8 nucleotides matching TRBD1. Germline V gene sequence: CDR1 LNHDA, CDR2 SQIVND (reference sequence). The length of the CDR3 is 13 residues. Unmatched junction bases numbered 1, after V lost 6 bases and J lost 3 bases. The CDR3 is CASRGQANQPQHF. The CDR3 region has the DNA TGTGCCAGTAGGGGACAGGCCAATCAGCCCCAGCATTTT.

The V and J genes are TRBV6-1 and TRBJ2-1, with 8 bases lining up with TRBD2. Losses at the gene ends were 1 base for V and 6 bases for J; bases not matched to a gene: 5. The germline V gene has CDR1 MNHNS and CDR2 SASEGT. The CDR3 consists of 15 residues. In nucleotides, the CDR3 is TGTGCCAGCAGTGAAGGCGGGGGGTTTCTCAATGAGCAGTTCTTC. As protein: CASSEGGGFLNEQFF.

Here the CDR3 reads CASSYSWTGGDEQYF. The DNA for the CDR3 is TGTGCCAGCAGTTACTCTTGGACAGGGGGAGACGAGCAGTACTTC. The rearrangement uses TRBV6-6 and TRBJ2-7; TRBD1 matches 10 bases. V gave up 0 bases and J gave up 5 bases; unmatched junction bases: 4. CDR1 and CDR2 from the germline V gene are MNHNY and SVGAGI (reference sequence). This CDR3 has 15 residues.

This CDR3 reads CASSATANTEAFF. For the CDR3, the DNA is TGTGCCAGCAGCGCGACAGCGAACACTGAAGCTTTCTTT. The rearrangement uses TRBV9 and TRBJ1-1, with D possibly matching TRBD1 (5 bases). The V end lost 3 bases, the J end lost 1 base, and 7 bases lay between the germline ends. The CDR3 spans 13 residues. Germline CDR1 and CDR2: SGDLS and YYNGEE.

The rearrangement links TRBV6-1 to TRBJ2-3, with D perhaps given as TRBD1 or TRBD2 (5 bases each). Germline CDR1 MNHNS, CDR2 SASEGT. V gave up 4 bases and J gave up 2 bases, with 7 bases separating them. This CDR3 spans 13 amino acids. The CDR3 reads CASSGDLTDTQYF. In DNA, the CDR3 is TGTGCCAGCAGTGGGGACCTCACAGATACGCAGTATTTT.

This clone was seen only a few times. This chain connects TRBV6-5 to TRBJ1-2; no clear D gene. Germline CDR1 MNHEY, CDR2 SVGAGI. Trimming pared 2 bases from V and 3 bases from J, leaving 4 bases between. CDR3 length equals 12 residues. The CDR3 nucleotides are TGTGCCAGCAGTTACGACGACTATGGCTACACCTTC. Encoded protein: CASSYDDYGYTF.

The V and J genes are TRBV13 and TRBJ1-2, with D tentatively TRBD1 (6 bases). The CDR3 has 15 residues. CDR1 is PRHDT, CDR2 FYEKMQ, per germline (reference sequence). Trimming pared 1 base from V and 5 bases from J, leaving 14 bases between. The CDR3 spells CASSLEQGLGYGYTF. The CDR3 DNA is TGTGCCAGCAGCTTAGAACAGGGCCTTGGGTATGGCTACACCTTC.